One T cell receptor (beta chain) is described in this entry. This CDR3 has 16 amino acids. Per the germline V gene, CDR1 is MGHRA and CDR2 is YSYEKL. J lost 0 bases, V lost 4 bases, and 6 bases had no gene match. TCRdb re-called the 5' RACE reads with MiXCR, one entry per CDR3 protein. The table has around 400,000 distinct CDR3 sequences, around 10% seen once. This entry belongs to a study of T cells after yellow fever vaccination. The chain carries TRBV4-1 and TRBJ1-1; 9 positions match TRBD1. Here the sequenced sample was PBMCs, taken on the day of the first yellow fever vaccination. The origin of this receptor is a man between 18 and 35 years old who received the YFV17D yellow fever vaccine. The CDR3 protein is CASSLPRQGVNTEAFF. The CDR3 bases are TGCGCCAGCAGCCTACCCAGACAGGGGGTGAACACTGAAGCTTTCTTT.